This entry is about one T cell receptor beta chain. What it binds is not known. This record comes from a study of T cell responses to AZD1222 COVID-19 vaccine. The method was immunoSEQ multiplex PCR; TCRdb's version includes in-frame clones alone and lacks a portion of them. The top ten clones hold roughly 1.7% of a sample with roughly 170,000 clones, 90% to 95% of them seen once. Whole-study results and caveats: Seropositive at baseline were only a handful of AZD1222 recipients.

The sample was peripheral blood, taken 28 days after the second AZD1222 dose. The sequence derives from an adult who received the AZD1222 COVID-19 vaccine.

The CDR3 is CASSQMRDRVPFQAEKLFF. CDR3 sequence (DNA): TGTGCCAGCAGCCAAATGAGGGACAGAGTCCCCTTTCAGGCTGAAAAACTGTTTTTT. The J gene is TRBJ1-4, the V gene TRBV3-1 (or the pseudogene TRBV3-2); the match to TRBD1 covers 7 bases. The CDR3 loop spans 19 amino acids. The J segment lost 7 bases and the V segment lost 2 bases, leaving 19 bases of the junction unmatched. Germline loops: CDR1 LGHDT, CDR2 YNNKEL (reference sequence).